Sequencing of this TCR beta chain was carried out in a study of blood T cell repertoires in COVID-19. As for the study in general: Sources were T cells, B-cell-depleted T cells, or PBMCs; the material itself was cDNA or gDNA.

V dropped 6 bases and J dropped 6 bases, with 14 bases sitting between them. There are 13 residues in the CDR3. The V gene's germline CDR1 is LNHDA and CDR2 SQIVND (reference sequence). Which cohort a participant joined came from the clinical history participants gave. Authors' analysis steps: Amplifying reference gene primers gave estimates of nucleated cell counts. Libraries were prepared by immunoSEQ multiplex PCR; TCRdb keeps only in-frame clonotypes and omits some of them. The V and J calls and clone size were taken over from that table, and D and trimming were inferred from the DNA. The sample holds 200,000 to 250,000 clones, roughly nine tenths seen once.

The V gene is TRBV19, the J gene TRBJ1-1, with a tentative D call TRBD1 (5 bases). The receptor was isolated from a woman aged 18-30 years in a cohort exposed to, infected with or recovered from COVID-19 (not recorded which). The specimen sequenced was PBMCs or T cells enriched from blood (not recorded which). The CDR3 sequence is CASRITGNAEAFF. The DNA of the CDR3 is TGTGCCAGTAGGATAACAGGTAACGCTGAAGCTTTCTTT.